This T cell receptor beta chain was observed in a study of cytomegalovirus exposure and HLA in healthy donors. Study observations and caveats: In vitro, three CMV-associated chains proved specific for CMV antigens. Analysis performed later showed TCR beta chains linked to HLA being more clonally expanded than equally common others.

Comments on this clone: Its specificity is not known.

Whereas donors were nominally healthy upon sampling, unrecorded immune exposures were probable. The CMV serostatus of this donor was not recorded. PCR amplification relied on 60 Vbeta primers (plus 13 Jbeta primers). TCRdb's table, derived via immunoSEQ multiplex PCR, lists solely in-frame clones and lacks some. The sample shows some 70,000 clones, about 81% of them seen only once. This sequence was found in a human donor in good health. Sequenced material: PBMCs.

CDR3 loop: CASSEGQGNTDTQYF. The CDR3 region has the DNA TGTGCCAGCAGTGAAGGTCAGGGGAACACAGATACGCAGTATTTT. The rearrangement uses TRBV6-1 and TRBJ2-3, with a tentative D call TRBD1 (6 bases). Germline values: CDR1 MNHNS, CDR2 SASEGT. Trimming took 1 base from V and 2 from J, leaving 10 bases between them. The CDR3 loop spans 15 amino acids.